What follows are 10 T cell receptor beta chains derived from one specimen sequenced in a study of control samples from healthy donors and cancer patients (dated by TCRdb to about 2020). Preparation of the library involved the immunoSEQ multiplex PCR assay. The immuneACCESS repertoire file appears here via TCRdb, limited to in-frame rearrangements. These files lack a portion of the clones; in checked studies, under half of the deficit traces to unresolved V genes, and the cause of the others is not known. This sample is represented by about 76,000 clones; about nine tenths of them were singletons. Of the sample, 9.5% falls within the top ten clones. The sequencing sample was made of PBMCs. Every receptor here comes from a woman aged 50 to 60 with colorectal cancer.

V is TRBV28 and J is TRBJ2-5, with D maybe TRBD1 (5 bases). V gave up 7 bases and J gave up 5 bases, with 20 bases separating them. This CDR3 comprises 15 residues. Germline assignment: CDR1 MDHEN and CDR2 SYDVKM. The CDR3 sequence is CASMGNGGQFETQYF. CDR3 coding DNA: TGTGCCAGCATGGGGAACGGTGGACAATTCGAGACCCAGTACTTC. Filled out from reference TRBV28 and TRBJ2-5, the complete variable domain reads DVKVTQSSRYLVKRTGEKVFLECVQDMDHENMFWYRQDPGLGLRLIYFSYDVKMKEKGDIPEGYSVSREKKERFSLILESASTNQTSMYLCASMGNGGQFETQYFGPGTRLLVL.

By sample share, this clone is medium-sized. The chain carries TRBV7-3 and TRBJ2-2; maybe TRBD2 (6 bases). Germline CDR1 SGHTA, CDR2 FQGTGA. V was shortened by 4 bases and J by 6 bases, with 9 bases between the two germline ends. The CDR3 has 13 residues. The CDR3 nucleotides are TGTGCCAGCAGCTCGAGCGGGTCCGGGGAGCTGTTTTTT. Translating gives CASSSSGSGELFF.

This chain joins TRBV7-3 and TRBJ2-1, with 7 bases identical to TRBD1. The CDR3 has 12 residues. J was trimmed by 6 bases and V by 5 bases; bases with no gene match: 1. The germline CDR1 and CDR2 sequences are SGHTA and FQGTGA. In nucleotides, the CDR3 is TGTGCCAGCAGCCCAGGGGGCAATGAGCAGTTCTTC. It specifies CASSPGGNEQFF.

This clone was seen just once. This chain joins TRBV6-4 and TRBJ2-3; D remains ambiguous. Trimming shortened V by 5 bases and J by 5 bases, and 14 bases separated the two germline ends. The CDR3 runs to 14 residues. Germline CDR1 reads MRHNA; CDR2 reads SNTAGT. DNA for the CDR3: TGTGCCAGCAGTATTCATCCAGAAGGAGATACGCAGTATTTT. Its protein product is CASSIHPEGDTQYF.

The V call is TRBV2, the J call TRBJ1-1; the match to TRBD1 covers 7 bases. V dropped 7 bases and J dropped 3; count of bases not matched to a gene: 8. The CDR3 consists of 14 residues. CDR1 and CDR2 from the germline V gene are SNHLY and FYNNEI. CDR3 in DNA: TGTGCCAGCACTAAGGACAGGCCGGACACTGAAGCTTTCTTT. Its protein is CASTKDRPDTEAFF.

Here the CDR3 DNA reads TGTGCCAGTAGTATTAGACAAACCAACACTGAAGCTTTCTTT. Protein product: CASSIRQTNTEAFF. V usage is TRBV19 and J usage is TRBJ1-1; D is undetermined. This CDR3 comprises 14 residues. V was pared by 3 bases and J by 2 bases, with 10 bases between. The V gene's germline CDR1 is LNHDA and CDR2 SQIVND (reference sequence).

The chain is built from TRBV7-6 and TRBJ2-5; 14 nucleotides align to TRBD2. The J segment lost 4 bases and the V segment lost 5 bases, leaving 15 bases of the junction unmatched. The CDR3 has 19 residues. CDR1 and CDR2 (germline): SGHVS, FNYEAQ. The CDR3 spells CASSRTSGGPGSVGETQYF. CDR3 bases: TGTGCCAGCAGCCGGACTAGCGGGGGGCCGGGTTCGGTTGGAGAGACCCAGTACTTC.

The chain joins TRBV5-5 to TRBJ2-3, with 9 bases aligning to TRBD2. V dropped 0 bases and J dropped 0; count of bases not matched to a gene: 5. The CDR3 is 17 residues long. Germline V CDR1 and CDR2: SGHKS, YYEKEE (reference sequence). The CDR3 nucleotides are TGTGCCAGCAGCTTGGCGGCGGGGGGGTCAAGCACAGATACGCAGTATTTT. Its protein is CASSLAAGGSSTDTQYF.

This chain links TRBV10-3 with TRBJ1-2, with 9 bases identical to TRBD1. The germline gives CDR1 ENHRY, CDR2 SYGVKD. The J segment lost 8 bases and the V segment lost 2 bases, leaving 12 bases of the junction unmatched. The CDR3 spans 16 residues. In DNA, the CDR3 is TGTGCCATCAGTGAGCCCTCTTCTTTCGGACAGGGGGGCTACACCTTC. Translating it yields CAISEPSSFGQGGYTF.

This rearrangement joins TRBV30 to TRBJ1-5; tentatively, D is TRBD1 (5 bases). The CDR3 runs 14 residues. CDR1 GTSNPN and CDR2 SVGIG come from the germline V gene (reference sequence). V was shortened by 0 bases and J by 4 bases, with 10 bases between the two germline ends. CDR3 nucleotide sequence: TGTGCCTGGAGTGTGGGGGTGAGTAATCAGCCCCAGCATTTT. Translation gives CAWSVGVSNQPQHF.